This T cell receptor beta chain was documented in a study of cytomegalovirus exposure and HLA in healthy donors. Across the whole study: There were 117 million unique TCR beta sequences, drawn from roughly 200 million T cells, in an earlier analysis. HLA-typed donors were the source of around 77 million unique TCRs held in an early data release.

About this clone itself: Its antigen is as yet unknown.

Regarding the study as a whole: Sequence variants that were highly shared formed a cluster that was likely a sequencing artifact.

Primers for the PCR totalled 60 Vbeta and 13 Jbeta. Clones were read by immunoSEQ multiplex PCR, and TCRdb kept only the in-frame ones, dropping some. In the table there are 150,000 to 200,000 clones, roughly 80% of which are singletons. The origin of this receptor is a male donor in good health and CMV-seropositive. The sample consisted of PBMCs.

Here the CDR3 DNA reads TGTGCCAGCAGCCCGTTGACAGGGGGAGGCGGGGGCTACACCTTC. It specifies CASSPLTGGGGGYTF. The chain couples TRBV5-8 to TRBJ1-2, with 9 nucleotides matching TRBD1. This CDR3 is built from 15 residues. The germline CDR1 and CDR2 sequences are SGHTS and YDEGEE. The ends lost 4 bases at V and 8 bases at J; junction bases unmatched: 12.